The 21 T cell receptor beta chains reported below all come from one sample, sequenced in a study of tumor-infiltrating lymphocytes in oesophageal squamous cell carcinoma. TCRdb analysed the PCR reads with MiXCR anew, one entry per CDR3 protein. The repertoire has about 10,000 distinct CDR3 sequences, 55% to 75% of them found once; the top ten carry more than 25%. Sequences were obtained from esophageal tumor tissue. Receptor source: a female donor with esophageal squamous cell carcinoma.

As regards this clonotype: The missing conserved phenylalanine or tryptophan at the end of this CDR3 makes a read error likely. The limits of the CDR3 on the DNA are not certain, so only TCRdb's listed CDR3 is given. The V call is TRBV7-4, the J call TRBJ2-5; the table gives TRBD1 as D, unverified against the DNA. CDR1 is SGHVT and CDR2 is SQSDAQ in the germline V gene. The length of the CDR3 is 15 amino acids, counting both ends. The CDR3 sequence is CASSLGGWGEQFFGA.

This clonotype came up once. This rearrangement joins TRBV7-2 to TRBJ2-1, with no clear D. The closer fit of TRBJ2-7 to the DNA end suggests the J call may be wrong. The CDR3 is 12 residues long. In germline, CDR1 is SGHTA, CDR2 FQGNSA. For the CDR3, the DNA is TGTGCCAGCAGCTTAGGGCAATACGAGCAGTACTTC. Its translation is CASSLGQYEQYF.

This clonotype was seen once. The chain combines TRBV12-3 or TRBV12-4 with TRBJ2-3; D not certain. V was cut by 5 bases and J by 4 bases, with 13 bases left in between. The CDR3 contains 14 residues. CDR3 amino acids: CASSPPSPPDTQYF. The CDR3 nucleotides read TGTGCCAGCAGTCCCCCAAGCCCCCCAGATACGCAGTATTTT.

The gene calls are TRBV7-9 and TRBJ2-5, with D unclear. The end of the DNA aligns better with TRBJ2-7, so the J call may be wrong. In germline, CDR1 is SEHNR, CDR2 FQNEAQ (reference sequence). The CDR3 sequence is 15 residues long. CDR3 nucleotide sequence: TGTGCCAGCAGCTTAGAGGCGGCCCAGTATTACGAGCAGTACTTC. Protein sequence: CASSLEAAQYYEQYF.

The chain is built from TRBV7-6 and TRBJ2-3; D unresolved. The J call may be faulty, since TRBJ2-4 better matches the DNA end. CDR3 size: 14 residues. Germline V gene lookup returns CDR1 SGHVS and CDR2 FNYEAQ. CDR3 loop: CASSRPSSYHIQYF. The CDR3 DNA reads as TGTGCCAGCAGCCGCCCTTCCAGTTATCACATTCAGTACTTC.

The table lists this clonotype with a count of one. The J gene is TRBJ2-1, the V gene TRBV7-6; weak D call: TRBD2 (7 bases). Germline V gene lookup returns CDR1 SGHVS and CDR2 FNYEAQ. The V gene lost 5 bases and the J gene lost 5 bases, with 22 bases spanning the gap. There are 17 residues in the CDR3. The CDR3 DNA is TGTGCCAGCAGCCCGAGGGGGTGGCGGGGGAATAACAATGAGCAGTTCTTC. It specifies CASSPRGWRGNNNEQFF.

This clonotype has just a few counts. The V call is TRBV7-3, the J call TRBJ2-2, with D perhaps TRBD2 (5 bases). Trimming left V 2 bases short and J 5 bases short, with 15 bases between. CDR3 size: 16 residues. Germline assignment: CDR1 SGHTA and CDR2 FQGTGA. The CDR3 DNA reads TGTGCCAGCAGCTTATTTCCCCTGAGGGAAACCGGGGAGCTGTTTTTT. It yields the protein CASSLFPLRETGELFF.

The chain has TRBV7-2 and TRBJ2-1, with 8 bases fitting TRBD2. Germline trimming cut 1 base from V and 4 bases from J; bases unmatched to any gene: 6. This CDR3 has 16 residues. Germline CDR1 and CDR2: SGHTA and FQGNSA. CDR3 bases: TGTGCCAGCAGCTTAGTTGTAGCGGGAAGATACAATGAGCAGTTCTTC. Translating gives CASSLVVAGRYNEQFF. Full variable domain (remainder filled in from reference TRBV7-2 and TRBJ2-1): GAGVSQSPSNKVTEKGKDVELRCDPISGHTALYWYRQSLGQGLEFLIYFQGNSAPDKSGLPSDRFSAERTGGSVSTLTIQRTQQEDSAVYLCASSLVVAGRYNEQFFGPGTRLTVL.

This clonotype was found once. In this CDR3 the conserved last residue, phenylalanine or tryptophan, is missing, so a read error is likely. Because the CDR3's place on the DNA is in doubt, the DNA is left out and the CDR3 is given as listed by TCRdb. This sequence joins TRBV25-1 and TRBJ2-4; the table's D call, TRBD2, was not checked against the DNA. With termini counted, the CDR3 has 18 amino acids. Germline loops: CDR1 MGHDK, CDR2 SYGVNS. CDR3 in amino acids: CASSPFQREGPNEQFFGA.

This chain links TRBV7-8 with TRBJ2-7; TRBD2 agrees at 12 bases. Germline V gene data show CDR1 as SGHVS and CDR2 as FQNEAQ. J was trimmed by 4 bases and V by 5 bases; bases with no gene match: 3. The CDR3 covers 14 residues. In DNA form, the CDR3 reads TGTGCCAGCAGCCCAGGGACTAGCGGGTACGAGCAGTACTTC. This sequence encodes CASSPGTSGYEQYF. Combining the CDR3 with reference TRBV7-8 and TRBJ2-7 gives the whole variable domain GAGVSQSPRYKVAKRGQDVALRCDPISGHVSLFWYQQALGQGPEFLTYFQNEAQLDKSGLPSDRFFAERPEGSVSTLKIQRTQQEDSAVYLCASSPGTSGYEQYFGPGTRLTVT.

This clonotype was seen a single time. With a much larger clone just one base away, this may be a read error. The chain employs TRBV7-3 and TRBJ1-1; perhaps TRBD1 as D (5 bases). The germline V and J ends were trimmed by 2 bases and 5 bases, with 9 bases remaining between them. This CDR3 has 13 amino acids. Germline lookup yields CDR1 SGHTA and CDR2 FQGTGA. CDR3 sequence reads: CASSLSWGTEAFF. The CDR3 DNA sequence: TGTGCCAGCAGCTTATCCTGGGGGACTGAAGCTTTCTTT.

The chain combines TRBV14 with TRBJ1-6; D is ambiguous. Trimming cost V 1 base and J 8 bases, with 9 bases left between them. The germline gives CDR1 SGHDN, CDR2 FVKESK. The CDR3 is 14 residues long. In DNA form, the CDR3 reads TGTGCCAGCAGCCAAGCGGGTAGTTATTCACCCCTCCACTTT. Residues: CASSQAGSYSPLHF.

This rearrangement joins TRBV28 to TRBJ2-7; D may be TRBD2 (6 bases). The V end lost 6 bases, the J end lost 0 bases, and 15 bases lay between the germline ends. The CDR3 length is 15 residues. The V gene's germline CDR1 is MDHEN and CDR2 SYDVKM. The CDR3 DNA reads TGTGCCAGCAGCGCCGGGACTTTGAGCTCCTACGAGCAGTACTTC. Translation: CASSAGTLSSYEQYF.

V usage is TRBV30 and J usage is TRBJ2-3; 7 bases are shared with TRBD1. The germline V gene has CDR1 GTSNPN and CDR2 SVGIG (reference sequence). There are 13 residues in the CDR3. Trimming cost V 0 bases and J 7 bases; bases outside gene matches: 4. CDR3 in DNA: TGTGCCTGGAGTGTCCCAGGGGGAAATACGCAGTATTTT. This codes for CAWSVPGGNTQYF.

The chain carries TRBV5-1 and TRBJ2-1; 7 bases fit TRBD1. CDR3 length: 15 residues. V was pared by 1 base and J by 8 bases, with 9 bases of the junction left unmatched. Germline values: CDR1 SGHRS, CDR2 YFSETQ. Here the CDR3 DNA reads TGCGCCAGCAGCTTGACAGGGGAGCCACTCGATGAGCAGTTCTTC. This encodes CASSLTGEPLDEQFF.

The rearrangement joins TRBV7-4 to TRBJ1-5; the D is unclear. The CDR3 runs to 13 residues. Trimming pared 5 bases from V and 7 bases from J, leaving 12 bases between. Germline V CDR1 and CDR2: SGHVT, SQSDAQ. The CDR3 reads CASSPTGNQPQHF. In DNA form, the CDR3 reads TGTGCCAGCAGCCCCACCGGGAACCAGCCCCAGCATTTT. Supplemented by reference TRBV7-4 and TRBJ1-5, the full variable domain reads GAGVSQSPRYKVAKRGRDVALRCDSISGHVTLYWYRQTLGQGSEVLTYSQSDAQRDKSGRPSGRFSAERPERSVSTLKIQRTEQGDSAVYLCASSPTGNQPQHFGDGTRLSIL.

As to this clonotype: The junction shows a germline mismatch at one end, possibly a read error. The J gene is TRBJ2-7, the V gene TRBV7-6; tentatively, D is TRBD2 (7 bases). The J call may be mistaken, given a closer DNA end match to TRBJ2-5. There are 14 residues in the CDR3. Germline loops: CDR1 SGHVS, CDR2 FNYEAQ. CDR3 nucleotide sequence: TGTGCTAGCAGCTTCGGGGGGCTAGGGGAGACCCAGTACTTC. This sequence encodes CASSFGGLGETQYF.

In its sample, this clonotype ranks as medium-sized. This CDR3 reads CASSQDPVGGSVNEQFF. The CDR3 nucleotides are TGCGCCAGCAGCCAAGACCCTGTAGGCGGGAGTGTCAATGAGCAGTTCTTC. The chain is built from TRBV4-1 and TRBJ2-1; 7 bases fit TRBD2. The V gene's germline CDR1 is MGHRA and CDR2 YSYEKL. The ends lost 0 bases at V and 6 bases at J; junction bases unmatched: 11. The CDR3 extends over 17 amino acids.

This sequence joins TRBV6-1 and TRBJ2-5; TRBD1 matches 12 bases. The J call may be mistaken, given a closer DNA end match to TRBJ2-7. CDR3 length: 15 amino acids. The germline V gene encodes CDR1 MNHNS and CDR2 SASEGT. The CDR3 region is CASSPPGQGAFEQYF. The CDR3 DNA is TGTGCCAGCAGTCCCCCGGGACAGGGGGCTTTCGAGCAGTACTTC.

In this sample, this clonotype turned up many times. This rearrangement joins TRBV5-1 to TRBJ1-2, with TRBD1 matching over 7 bases. J was trimmed by 4 bases and V by 0 bases; bases with no gene match: 3. The CDR3 runs 14 residues. Germline CDR1 is SGHRS and CDR2 is YFSETQ. CDR3 bases: TGCGCCAGCAGCTTGGGGACAGGTTCCTATGGCTACACCTTC. This gives the protein CASSLGTGSYGYTF.

The chain carries TRBV11-2 and TRBJ1-1; TRBD2 aligns across 12 bases. The DNA end favors TRBJ2-7, so the J call may be wrong. CDR3 length: 18 residues. Looked up from germline, CDR1 is SGHAT and CDR2 is FQNNGV. The CDR3 protein is CASSPFPTSGRGTDTQYF. The CDR3, as DNA: TGTGCCAGCAGCCCCTTCCCGACTAGCGGGAGAGGCACAGATACGCAGTACTTC.